This T cell receptor beta chain was retrieved from a study of T cell repertoires in cytomegalovirus infection. Whole-study context: Both CMV infection and a matching HLA type were indicated by public TCR beta signatures.

From the reads, TCRdb called clonotypes with MiXCR, one entry per CDR3 protein. The sample shows about 300,000 distinct CDR3 sequences, roughly 9.3% of them seen only once. The germline V gene has CDR1 MNHEY and CDR2 SVGAGI. V shed 6 bases, J shed 6 bases, and the junction held 5 bases outside the gene matches. The CDR3 totals 14 residues. This clonotype has a count of ten or more. The specimen sequenced was PBMCs. The chain couples TRBV6-5 to TRBJ2-1; 10 nucleotides line up with TRBD2. The sequence was collected from a human donor in good health (CMV status not recorded). Some clones in this sample may be carry-over from other donors' samples. The CDR3 coding sequence is TGTGCCAGCAGGAGCGGGGGGGCGTTCAATGAGCAGTTCTTC. It is translated as CASRSGGAFNEQFF.